What follows are 8 T cell receptor beta chains derived from one specimen sequenced in a study of OX40 agonist ivuxolimab in advanced cancers. The table came from immunoSEQ multiplex PCR; TCRdb's copy has only in-frame clones and leaves some out. The sample lists some 63,000 clones; around 83% were seen once. The input for sequencing was CD4+ or CD8+ T cells sorted from blood, taken in a trial of the OX40 agonist ivuxolimab. These receptors all come from an adult with an advanced solid tumor such as melanoma, head and neck, liver or kidney cancer.

The chain employs TRBV11-3 and TRBJ2-2, with D maybe TRBD1 (5 bases). Germline loops: CDR1 SGHNT, CDR2 YENEEA. V lost 5 bases and J 5 bases, leaving 9 bases between the germline ends. This CDR3 is 13 amino acids long. The CDR3 DNA follows: TGTGCCAGCAGCCCAAGGGGTACCGGGGAGCTGTTTTTT. The encoded protein is CASSPRGTGELFF.

This clone appeared a few times. V usage is TRBV7-6 and J usage is TRBJ2-7; 7 bases are shared with TRBD1. CDR3 length: 15 residues. Unmatched junction bases numbered 9, after V lost 4 bases and J lost 3 bases. CDR1 is SGHVS, CDR2 FNYEAQ, per germline. The chain's CDR3 is CASSSPQGSGYEQYF. The CDR3 nucleotides are TGTGCCAGCAGCTCCCCACAGGGGAGCGGCTACGAGCAGTACTTC.

This sequence joins TRBV6-5 and TRBJ2-3; 7 nucleotides agree with TRBD1. J was trimmed by 6 bases and V by 1 base; bases with no gene match: 4. The CDR3 runs to 14 residues. CDR1 and CDR2 from the germline V gene are MNHEY and SVGAGI. Here the CDR3 reads CASSYFDRDDTQYF. CDR3 DNA sequence: TGTGCCAGCAGTTACTTCGACAGGGATGATACGCAGTATTTT.

The J gene is TRBJ2-1, the V gene TRBV6-1; D unclear. Germline lookup yields CDR1 MNHNS and CDR2 SASEGT. Trimming took off 2 bases at V and 10 bases at J, with 6 bases between the two ends. The CDR3 totals 11 residues. The DNA for the CDR3 is TGTGCCAGCAGTGAACAAAGGGAGCAGTTCTTC. Translating it yields CASSEQREQFF.

The genes are TRBV2 and TRBJ2-7; the match to TRBD2 covers 12 bases. Germline assignment: CDR1 SNHLY and CDR2 FYNNEI. The CDR3 is 15 residues long. The ends lost 6 bases at V and 0 bases at J; junction bases unmatched: 3. The CDR3 reads CASRRTSGASYEQYF. CDR3 bases: TGTGCCAGCAGGAGGACTAGCGGGGCCTCCTACGAGCAGTACTTC. The entire variable domain, with the rest obtained from reference TRBV2 and TRBJ2-7, is as follows: EPEVTQTPSHQVTQMGQEVILRCVPISNHLYFYWYRQILGQKVEFLVSFYNNEISEKSEIFDDQFSVERPDGSNFTLKIRSTKLEDSAMYFCASRRTSGASYEQYFGPGTRLTVT.

V is TRBV9 and J is TRBJ1-4; unclear D gene. V lost 0 bases and J lost 0, with 6 bases in between. This CDR3 has 15 amino acids. Per germline, CDR1 SGDLS and CDR2 YYNGEE. CDR3: CASSVGPTTNEKLFF. CDR3 nucleotide sequence: TGTGCCAGCAGCGTAGGTCCCACAACTAATGAAAAACTGTTTTTT. The whole variable domain, filled in from reference TRBV9 and TRBJ1-4, reads DSGVTQTPKHLITATGQRVTLRCSPRSGDLSVYWYQQSLDQGLQFLIQYYNGEERAKGNILERFSAQQFPDLHSELNLSSLELGDSALYFCASSVGPTTNEKLFFGSGTQLSVL.

The J gene is TRBJ2-5, the V gene TRBV29-1; 11 bases fit TRBD2. V trimming: 8 bases; J trimming: 2 bases; junction bases outside the gene matches: 16. CDR3 length: 17 residues. Germline V gives CDR1 SQVTM, CDR2 ANQGSEA. This chain's CDR3 is CSTPGTSGRGAQETQYF. The CDR3 nucleotides read TGCAGCACCCCAGGGACTAGCGGAAGGGGGGCTCAAGAGACCCAGTACTTC.

The genes are TRBV20-1 and TRBJ2-7; D may be TRBD2 (5 bases). V dropped 6 bases and J dropped 0 bases, with 6 bases sitting between them. This CDR3 region has 11 residues. Germline CDR1 is DFQATT and CDR2 is SNEGSKA (reference sequence). DNA for the CDR3: TGCAGTGCCCGGGGCTCCTACGAGCAGTACTTC. As protein: CSARGSYEQYF.